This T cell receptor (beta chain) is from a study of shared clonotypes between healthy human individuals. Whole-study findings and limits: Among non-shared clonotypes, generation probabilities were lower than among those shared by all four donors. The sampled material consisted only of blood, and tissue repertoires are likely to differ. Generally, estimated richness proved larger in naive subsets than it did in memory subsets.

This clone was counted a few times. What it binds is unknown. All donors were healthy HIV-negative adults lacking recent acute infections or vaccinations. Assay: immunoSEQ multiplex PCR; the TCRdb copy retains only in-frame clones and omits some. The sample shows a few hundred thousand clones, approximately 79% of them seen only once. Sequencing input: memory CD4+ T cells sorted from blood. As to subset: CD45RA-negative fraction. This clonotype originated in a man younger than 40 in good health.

The CDR3 spells CASSARTQGTEQFF. DNA for the CDR3: TGTGCCAGCAGTGCCAGAACTCAAGGAACTGAGCAGTTCTTC. This rearrangement joins TRBV2 to TRBJ2-1; D unresolved. The germline CDR1 and CDR2 sequences are SNHLY and FYNNEI. The CDR3 has 14 residues. Trimming removed 4 bases from V and 9 bases from J, with 16 bases in between.